This T cell receptor beta chain is drawn from a study of blood T cell repertoires in COVID-19. Here immunoSEQ multiplex PCR was the method, and the copy in TCRdb shows in-frame clones only, minus some. Of roughly 140,000 clones listed, about four fifths are singletons. This receptor was taken from a man between 65 and 85 years old with acute or convalescent COVID-19. The sequencing input was peripheral blood.

The CDR3 protein is CASSEAGGGRYNEQFF. In DNA, the CDR3 is TGTGCCAGCAGTGAAGCGGGGGGAGGGCGTTACAATGAGCAGTTCTTC. The gene calls are TRBV6-1 and TRBJ2-1; 7 nucleotides align to TRBD2. Losses at the gene ends were 0 bases for V and 4 bases for J; bases not matched to a gene: 6. The length of the CDR3 is 16 residues. Germline V lookup: CDR1 MNHNS, CDR2 SASEGT.